The rows below give T cell receptor beta chains drawn from one sample of a study of T cell responses to AZD1222 COVID-19 vaccine. TCRdb's copy holds only in-frame clones and misses some; the assay was immunoSEQ multiplex PCR. Among approximately 130,000 clones listed, approximately 93% were seen once. Sequenced material: peripheral blood, taken on day 0 of AZD1222 vaccination. The receptors were sampled from an adult in good health. The CDR3 runs from the conserved cysteine through the conserved F or W. The D gene is left open where the match is weak. Part of the rows lack a size; the others show once, few, many or a class for expanded clones.

d_call	clone_size	j_call	v_call	cdr3_nt	cdr3_aa
NA	NA	TRBJ2-1	TRBV28	TGTGCCAGCAGTTTATCCGGGACTCAGCAGTTCTTC	CASSLSGTQQFF
NA	NA	TRBJ2-3	TRBV18	TGTGCCAGCTCACCACCATCGGACAGCACAGATACGCAGTATTTT	CASSPPSDSTDTQYF
NA	NA	TRBJ1-3	TRBV7-8	TGTGCCAGCAGCCCGGACGGGCAAAGCTCTGGAAACACCATATATTTT	CASSPDGQSSGNTIYF
NA	NA	TRBJ1-1	TRBV4-1	TGCGCCAGCAGCCAAAGCAGGGGCGGGTTTACTGAAGCTTTCTTT	CASSQSRGGFTEAFF
NA	NA	TRBJ1-1	TRBV11-3	TGTGCCAGCAGCCCCCAGGGTAGCACTGAAGCTTTCTTT	CASSPQGSTEAFF
NA	NA	TRBJ1-6	TRBV4-1	TGCGCCAGCAGCCAAGGGACCGGGGGCGGGGGGTCACCCCTCCACTTT	CASSQGTGGGGSPLHF
NA	NA	TRBJ2-7	TRBV4-3	TGCGCCAGCAGCCAAGATTGGCGGTCCTACGAGCAGTACTTC	CASSQDWRSYEQYF
TRBD2	NA	TRBJ2-1	TRBV7-2	TGTGCCAGCAGCTTAGCTCCTCTAGCGGGGGGTTACAATGAGCAGTTCTTC	CASSLAPLAGGYNEQFF
NA	NA	TRBJ2-7	TRBV28	TGTGCCAGCAGTTCCCACTACGAGCAGTACTTC	CASSSHYEQYF
TRBD2	NA	TRBJ2-2	TRBV9	TGTGCCAGCAGCGTCTCTAGCGGGATAATTAGGACCGGGGAGCTGTTTTTT	CASSVSSGIIRTGELFF
NA	NA	TRBJ2-6	TRBV24-1	TGTGCCACCTCCTCACTCGGCTCTGGGGCCAACGTCCTGACTTTC	CATSSLGSGANVLTF
NA	once	TRBJ1-2	TRBV7-8	TGTGCCAGCAGCCCCGGTCGGGGTTTAGGCTACACCTTC	CASSPGRGLGYTF
TRBD1	NA	TRBJ1-1	TRBV29-1	TGCAGCGTGGCCCCTACAGGGGTCACTGAAGCTTTCTTT	CSVAPTGVTEAFF
TRBD1	NA	TRBJ1-2	TRBV5-6	TGTGCCAGCAGCCGAACCGGGACAGAGTTCTATGGCTACACCTTC	CASSRTGTEFYGYTF
TRBD1	NA	TRBJ2-1	TRBV5-1	TGCGCAAGCGGGACAGGGGGCTATACCTCCTACAATGAGCAGTTCTTC	CASGTGGYTSYNEQFF
NA	NA	TRBJ1-2	TRBV19	TGTGCCAGTAGTATACCTAGGGAGGAGGCTGGCTACACCTTC	CASSIPREEAGYTF
TRBD2	once	TRBJ2-3	TRBV30	TGTGCCTGGAGTGTACGGCCCAGCGGGAGTAACTCCTATAGCACAGATACGCAGTATTTT	CAWSVRPSGSNSYSTDTQYF
NA	NA	TRBJ1-3	TRBV28	TGTGCCAGCAGTTTAGCAGGGGTTACAAACACCATATATTTT	CASSLAGVTNTIYF
NA	NA	TRBJ2-7	TRBV6-6	TGTGCCACCAGTTTCAGGGGAGGCGAGCAGTACTTC	CATSFRGGEQYF
NA	once	TRBJ2-3	TRBV21-1	TGTGCCAGCAGCAAACCTCCCCCGGGGGAGGCCCGTATAGAGGGCACAGATACGCAGTATTTT	CASSKPPPGEARIEGTDTQYF
NA	NA	TRBJ2-1	TRBV9	TGTGCCAGCAGCCGGACTCTTATGAGCTCCTACAATGAGCAGTTCTTC	CASSRTLMSSYNEQFF
NA	NA	TRBJ2-7	TRBV5-6	TGTGCCAGCAGCTTACAGGGTCGGGCCTACGAGCAGTACTTC	CASSLQGRAYEQYF
NA	NA	TRBJ1-1	TRBV7-9	TGTGCCAGCATGGGCCCTGAAGCTTTCTTT	CASMGPEAFF
TRBD2	NA	TRBJ2-7	TRBV20-1	TGCAGTGCTAGTCCGACTAGCGGGATCGCTTACGAGCAGTACTTC	CSASPTSGIAYEQYF
NA	NA	TRBJ1-3	TRBV5-4	TGTGCCAGCAGCTTGGGGCAGGGACGCTCTGGAAACACCATATATTTT	CASSLGQGRSGNTIYF
NA	NA	TRBJ2-3	TRBV9	TGTGCCAGCAGCGTAGATATCACGGGGGATACGCAGTATTTT	CASSVDITGDTQYF
TRBD2	NA	TRBJ2-7	TRBV27	TGTGCCAGTGGGAGGGATCTTATAGGGTCGCCAGAGCAGTACTTC	CASGRDLIGSPEQYF